The rows below give T cell receptor beta chains drawn from one sample of a study of T cells after yellow fever vaccination. Each CDR3 protein gets one entry after TCRdb re-called the 5' RACE reads with MiXCR. The profile shows about 300,000 distinct CDR3 sequences, under 9% of them singletons. The sequenced sample was CD4+ T cells sorted from PBMCs, obtained 5 days after the yellow fever booster vaccination. The receptors originated from a man aged 18-30 years who received the YFV17D yellow fever vaccine. Both conserved end residues are part of each CDR3. D genes are given only for firm matches. Part of the rows lack a size; the others show once, few, many or a class for expanded clones.

TRBJ2-3,TRBV2,12,.,.,TGTGCCAGCAGGGCAGAGGTGGATACGCAGTATTTT,CASRAEVDTQYF
TRBJ1-5,TRBV20-1,15,.,TRBD1,TGCAGTCGCGCCCGAGGGACAGGGGGCGGTCAGCCCCAGCATTTT,CSRARGTGGGQPQHF
TRBJ1-1,TRBV7-3,13,.,TRBD1,TGTGCCAGCAGCCCGGGACAGGGGGAGGAAGCTTTCTTT,CASSPGQGEEAFF
TRBJ1-2,TRBV6-6,15,.,.,TGTGCCAGCAGTTATACGGGAGATACTAACTATGGCTACACCTTC,CASSYTGDTNYGYTF
TRBJ1-2,TRBV28,12,.,.,TGTGCCAGCCGAGGGATAAGTCATGGCTACACCTTC,CASRGISHGYTF
TRBJ1-6,TRBV6-5,15,.,TRBD1,TGTGCCAGCAGTCCACTGACAGGGAATAATTCACCCCTCCACTTT,CASSPLTGNNSPLHF
TRBJ2-5,TRBV6-2/TRBV6-3,11,few,.,TGTGCCAGCATCCTGGGGGAGACCCAGTACTTC,CASILGETQYF
TRBJ2-3,TRBV7-2,14,.,.,TGTGCCAGCAGCTCTCGGCTGCAAGGCGATACGCAGTATTTT,CASSSRLQGDTQYF
TRBJ1-5,TRBV20-1,12,.,.,TGCAGTGCCCCCTTTTGGGATCAGCCCCAGCATTTT,CSAPFWDQPQHF
TRBJ2-3,TRBV20-1,13,.,.,TGCAGTGCTGGTGAGGGGCGGACAGATACGCAGTATTTT,CSAGEGRTDTQYF
TRBJ2-3,TRBV3-1,14,few,.,TGTGCCAGCAGCACAGGACGCTCCACAGATACGCAGTATTTT,CASSTGRSTDTQYF
TRBJ2-1,TRBV4-1,15,few,.,TGCGCCAGCAGCCAAGGACGGGGGGCAGGCAATGAGCAGTTCTTC,CASSQGRGAGNEQFF
TRBJ2-1,TRBV12-3/TRBV12-4,16,many,TRBD2,TGTGCCAGCAGCGACCACCCTAGCGGGGGAGGGAATGAGCAGTTCTTC,CASSDHPSGGGNEQFF
TRBJ2-1,TRBV6-1,17,.,TRBD2,TGTGCCAGCAATTACCGACCGCGAGTAGCGGGGTCCAATGAGCAGTTCTTC,CASNYRPRVAGSNEQFF
TRBJ1-1,TRBV5-5,17,.,TRBD1,TGTGCCAGCAGCTTGGTTGGGACAGGGGCCGTGAACACTGAAGCTTTCTTT,CASSLVGTGAVNTEAFF
TRBJ1-2,TRBV3-1,13,many,.,TGTGCCAGCCGGGGGGTGGCGGGCTATGGCTACACCTTC,CASRGVAGYGYTF
TRBJ2-5,TRBV4-3,16,.,TRBD2,TGCGCCAGCAGCCAAGCTTTCGGGGGGGCGGGGGAGACCCAGTACTTC,CASSQAFGGAGETQYF
TRBJ1-5,TRBV30,17,.,TRBD1,TGTGCCTGGAGTGTTGGAAGACAGGGGCGTCACAATCAGCCCCAGCATTTT,CAWSVGRQGRHNQPQHF
TRBJ2-6,TRBV7-3,18,few,.,TGTGCCAGCAGCCTCTTAGGGGCAGGGGTTTCTGGGGCCAACGTCCTGACTTTC,CASSLLGAGVSGANVLTF
TRBJ2-3,TRBV10-1,15,.,TRBD2,TGCGCCAGCAGTGGACCTAGCGGGGGGGCAGATACGCAGTATTTT,CASSGPSGGADTQYF
TRBJ2-5,TRBV20-1,10,many,.,TGCAGTGCTTCCAAAGAGACCCAGTACTTC,CSASKETQYF
TRBJ2-3,TRBV5-1,16,many,.,TGCGCCAGCAGCGCCCGAGGAGGCGGGAACACAGATACGCAGTATTTT,CASSARGGGNTDTQYF
TRBJ2-1,TRBV30,13,few,.,TGTGCCTGGGGAGGGGGGGTGTACAATGAGCAGTTCTTC,CAWGGGVYNEQFF